The 21 T cell receptor beta chains below were found in one sample sequenced in a study of T cells after yellow fever vaccination. Each CDR3 protein is one row after TCRdb ran MiXCR on the 5' RACE reads. This repertoire shows approximately 550,000 distinct CDR3 sequences, about 19% found once; its top ten account for roughly an eighth. The sequencing used PBMCs, collected 15 days after the yellow fever booster vaccination. The receptors stem from a young man who received the YFV17D yellow fever vaccine.

The genes are TRBV11-2 and TRBJ2-7, with a weak D call TRBD1 (5 bases). With 2 bases removed from V and 9 bases from J, the gap between germline ends came to 14 bases. CDR3 length: 13 residues. Germline V gives CDR1 SGHAT, CDR2 FQNNGV. The CDR3, as DNA: TGTGCCAGCAGCTTACAGGGAACCTATGGGCAGTACTTC. Translating it yields CASSLQGTYGQYF.

This clonotype was counted only a few times. The chain combines TRBV29-1 with TRBJ2-7; no clear D. CDR3 length equals 14 residues. The germline V and J ends were trimmed by 3 bases and 0 bases, with 12 bases remaining between them. CDR1 is SQVTM and CDR2 is ANQGSEA in the germline V gene. CDR3 nucleotide sequence: TGCAGCGTTGAGTCCCGGGCTAGCTCCTACGAGCAGTACTTC. This codes for CSVESRASSYEQYF.

This clonotype has a handful of counts. The CDR3 DNA reads TGTGCCAGCAGTGGGAGAGTGGGAAGGTCCTACGAGCAGTACTTC. Protein: CASSGRVGRSYEQYF. This rearrangement joins TRBV27 to TRBJ2-7; a possible D gene is TRBD2 (5 bases). V shed 5 bases and J shed 1 base, with 15 bases lying between them. The germline V gene has CDR1 MNHEY and CDR2 SMNVEV (reference sequence). The CDR3 has 15 residues.

The V call is TRBV11-2, the J call TRBJ2-5; 12 bases map to TRBD2. Germline CDR1 SGHAT, CDR2 FQNNGV. With 5 bases clipped from V and 2 bases from J, the junction kept 12 bases outside the gene matches. The CDR3 loop spans 18 amino acids. The CDR3 DNA sequence: TGTGCCAGCAGCGCTAGGGCGAAACTAGCGGGAGGACAAGAGACCCAGTACTTC. Translating gives CASSARAKLAGGQETQYF.

J is TRBJ2-1 and V is TRBV5-1, with 11 nucleotides matching TRBD2. Germline CDR1 SGHRS, CDR2 YFSETQ. The CDR3 consists of 17 residues. The junction had 9 bases not matched to a gene; V was cut back by 6 bases and J by 1 base. This CDR3 reads CASTPVTSGTSYNEQFF. Here the CDR3 DNA reads TGCGCCAGCACCCCCGTGACTAGCGGGACGTCCTACAATGAGCAGTTCTTC.

The chain joins TRBV20-1 to TRBJ2-7; D unresolved. V lost 4 bases, J lost 3 bases, and 10 bases lay in between. Germline CDR1 and CDR2: DFQATT and SNEGSKA (reference sequence). There are 12 residues in the CDR3. The CDR3 here is CSAKFGSYEQYF. DNA of the CDR3: TGCAGTGCTAAATTCGGTAGCTACGAGCAGTACTTC.

The chain carries TRBV7-2 and TRBJ2-3; 9 bases fit TRBD2. The V gene's germline CDR1 is SGHTA and CDR2 FQGNSA. The ends lost 6 bases at V and 1 base at J; junction bases unmatched: 5. The CDR3 sequence is 15 residues long. CDR3 residues: CASRPLAGRTDTQYF. The CDR3 DNA sequence: TGTGCCAGCAGGCCTCTAGCGGGGCGCACAGATACGCAGTATTTT.

The rearrangement joins TRBV29-1 to TRBJ1-2, with D possibly being TRBD1 (6 bases). Per germline, CDR1 SQVTM and CDR2 ANQGSEA. V was cut by 7 bases and J by 6 bases, with 15 bases left in between. The CDR3 consists of 12 residues. The CDR3 spells CSAPQGLNGYTF. The CDR3 DNA is TGCAGCGCACCCCAGGGGCTAAATGGCTACACCTTC.

CDR3 DNA sequence: TGTGCCAGCAGCTTTGCGGCGGGAGTCTACAATGAGCAGTTCTTC. This translates into CASSFAAGVYNEQFF. This chain connects TRBV7-6 to TRBJ2-1, with 7 bases aligning to TRBD2. Germline V gene sequence: CDR1 SGHVS, CDR2 FNYEAQ. J lost 3 bases, V lost 3 bases, and 5 bases had no gene match. This CDR3 has 15 residues.

This clonotype was observed many times. Its ends do not fully match the called genes, so a read error is possible. The rearrangement links TRBV5-1 to TRBJ2-6; the D is unclear. The CDR3 loop spans 15 amino acids. Germline V gene data show CDR1 as SGHRS and CDR2 as YFSETQ. The CDR3 DNA reads as TGTGCCAGCAGTTTAAGAACGGCTGGGGCCAACGTCCTGACTTTC. Translated, it gives CASSLRTAGANVLTF.

V gene TRBV6-1 combines with J gene TRBJ2-3; 10 bases align to TRBD2. The CDR3 runs 13 residues. The germline V gene encodes CDR1 MNHNS and CDR2 SASEGT. The V and J ends lost 6 bases and 4 bases, in that order; junction bases with no gene match: 1. CDR3: CASRAGGADTQYF. The DNA for the CDR3 is TGTGCCAGCAGAGCGGGAGGGGCAGATACGCAGTATTTT.

This clonotype was counted at least ten times. The CDR3 nucleotides read TGCAGTGCTAGGTGGGGGCAAGAGACCCAGTACTTC. It is translated as CSARWGQETQYF. The rearrangement links TRBV20-1 to TRBJ2-5; D assignment may be TRBD1 or TRBD2 (5 bases each). The ends were cut back, 3 bases at V and 2 bases at J, with 7 bases in the middle. The CDR3 contains 12 residues. The germline V gene encodes CDR1 DFQATT and CDR2 SNEGSKA (reference sequence).

The chain employs TRBV5-6 and TRBJ2-7; possible D gene TRBD1, 5 bases. The CDR3 sequence is 15 residues long. Trimming left V 1 base short and J 3 bases short, with 14 bases between. The germline CDR1 and CDR2 sequences are SGHDT and YYEEEE. The CDR3 DNA follows: TGTGCCAGCAGCTTGACAGGCCAAGGGGTCTACGAGCAGTACTTC. Translated, it gives CASSLTGQGVYEQYF.

This clonotype showed up just a few times. V and J are TRBV5-1 and TRBJ2-1, with no clear D. CDR3 length equals 14 residues. Per germline, CDR1 SGHRS and CDR2 YFSETQ. Trimming left V 6 bases short and J 5 bases short, with 15 bases between. CDR3 nucleotide sequence: TGCGCCAGCAACGTTAAGAACCAAAACAATGAGCAGTTCTTC. Amino acid sequence: CASNVKNQNNEQFF.

The chain recombines TRBV12-3 or TRBV12-4 with TRBJ2-3; D may be TRBD2 (5 bases). V was trimmed by 6 bases and J by 3 bases, leaving 10 bases between them. The CDR3 spans 13 residues. The CDR3 nucleotides read TGTGCCAGCAGGCCGGAGGTGACAGATACGCAGTATTTT. Its protein is CASRPEVTDTQYF.

V usage is TRBV5-1 and J usage is TRBJ1-1; no reliable D call. Between the trimmed V and J ends, which lost 4 bases and 1 base, there was a span of 8 bases. The germline V gene has CDR1 SGHRS and CDR2 YFSETQ. The CDR3 is 13 residues long. The CDR3 region has the DNA TGCGCCAGCAGCACGACAAAGAACACTGAAGCTTTCTTT. Protein: CASSTTKNTEAFF.

This clonotype appeared many times. The V and J genes are TRBV29-1 and TRBJ2-7, with D possibly TRBD1 on 6 matching bases. The CDR3 contains 12 residues. The V gene's germline CDR1 is SQVTM and CDR2 ANQGSEA. Trimming shortened V by 6 bases and J by 3 bases, and 12 bases separated the two germline ends. In DNA form, the CDR3 reads TGCAGCGTAGCCAGGGGAAACTACGAGCAGTACTTC. Translation gives CSVARGNYEQYF.

The chain joins TRBV7-2 to TRBJ1-6; 8 bases match TRBD1. The germline gives CDR1 SGHTA, CDR2 FQGNSA. The CDR3 extends over 15 amino acids. V trimming: 5 bases; J trimming: 7 bases; junction bases outside the gene matches: 7. Here the CDR3 reads CASSQDRAGNSPLHF. CDR3 nucleotides: TGTGCCAGCAGCCAGGACAGGGCAGGGAATTCACCCCTCCACTTT.

This clonotype is a singleton in its sample. V usage is TRBV20-1 and J usage is TRBJ2-7, with 13 nucleotides matching TRBD2. V lost 0 bases, J lost 1 base, and 3 bases stayed unmatched. This CDR3 is 16 amino acids long. Germline V lookup: CDR1 DFQATT, CDR2 SNEGSKA (reference sequence). This CDR3 is CSARETSGRGSYEQYF. CDR3 sequence (DNA): TGCAGTGCTAGAGAAACTAGCGGGAGGGGGTCCTACGAGCAGTACTTC.

The CDR3 nucleotides read TGTGCCAGCAGTTTATCGTTCCAGCTATACGAGCAGTACTTC. This codes for CASSLSFQLYEQYF. The chain recombines TRBV27 with TRBJ2-7; D is undetermined. The CDR3 has 14 amino acids. Germline V gene lookup returns CDR1 MNHEY and CDR2 SMNVEV (reference sequence). V dropped 0 bases and J dropped 4 bases, with 10 bases sitting between them.

The sample holds a few counts of this clonotype. CDR3 sequence reads: CASSNSGRQETQYF. The CDR3, as DNA: TGTGCCAGCAGTAATAGCGGACGCCAAGAGACCCAGTACTTC. J is TRBJ2-5 and V is TRBV4-2; a possible D gene is TRBD2 (6 bases). Trimming cost V 6 bases and J 1 base, with 12 bases left between them. Germline V gene data show CDR1 as LGHNA and CDR2 as YNFKEQ. This CDR3 contains 14 residues.